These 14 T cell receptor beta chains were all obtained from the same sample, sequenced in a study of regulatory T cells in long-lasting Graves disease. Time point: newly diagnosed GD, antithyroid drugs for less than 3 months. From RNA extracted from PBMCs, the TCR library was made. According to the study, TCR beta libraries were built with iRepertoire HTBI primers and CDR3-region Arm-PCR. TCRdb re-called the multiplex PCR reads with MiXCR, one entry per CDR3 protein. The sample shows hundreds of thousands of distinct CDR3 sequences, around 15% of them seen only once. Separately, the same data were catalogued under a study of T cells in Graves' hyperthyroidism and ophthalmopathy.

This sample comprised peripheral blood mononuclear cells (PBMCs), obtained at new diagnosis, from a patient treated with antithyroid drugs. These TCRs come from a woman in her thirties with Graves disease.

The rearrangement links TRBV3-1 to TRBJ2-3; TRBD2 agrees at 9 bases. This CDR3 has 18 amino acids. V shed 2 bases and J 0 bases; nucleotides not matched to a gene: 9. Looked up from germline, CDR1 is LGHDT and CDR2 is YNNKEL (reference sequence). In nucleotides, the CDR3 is TGTGCCAGCAGCCAAACCCCAGTCGGACTAGCGAGCACAGATACGCAGTATTTT. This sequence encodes CASSQTPVGLASTDTQYF.

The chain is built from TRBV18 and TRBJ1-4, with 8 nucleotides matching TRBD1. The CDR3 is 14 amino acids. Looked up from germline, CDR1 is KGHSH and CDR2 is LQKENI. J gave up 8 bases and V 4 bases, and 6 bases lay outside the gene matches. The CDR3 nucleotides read TGTGCCAGCTCACGGACAGGGCGAAGGGAAAAACTGTTTTTT. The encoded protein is CASSRTGRREKLFF. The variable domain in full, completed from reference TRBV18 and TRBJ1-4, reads NAGVMQNPRHLVRRRGQEARLRCSPMKGHSHVYWYRQLPEEGLKFMVYLQKENIIDESGMPKERFSAEFPKEGPSILRIQQVVRGDSAAYFCASSRTGRREKLFFGSGTQLSVL.

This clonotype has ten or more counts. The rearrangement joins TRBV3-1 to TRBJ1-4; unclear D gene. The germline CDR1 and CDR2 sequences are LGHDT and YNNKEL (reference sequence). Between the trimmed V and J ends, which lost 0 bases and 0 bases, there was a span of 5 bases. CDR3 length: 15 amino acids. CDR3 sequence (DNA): TGTGCCAGCAGCCAAGAGGGAGCAACTAATGAAAAACTGTTTTTT. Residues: CASSQEGATNEKLFF.

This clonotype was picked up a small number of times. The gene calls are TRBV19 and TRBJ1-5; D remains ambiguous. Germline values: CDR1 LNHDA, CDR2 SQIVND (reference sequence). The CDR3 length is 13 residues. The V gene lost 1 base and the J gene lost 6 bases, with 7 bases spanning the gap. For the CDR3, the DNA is TGTGCCAGTAGTATAGGGGAGGGTCAGCCCCAGCATTTT. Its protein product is CASSIGEGQPQHF.

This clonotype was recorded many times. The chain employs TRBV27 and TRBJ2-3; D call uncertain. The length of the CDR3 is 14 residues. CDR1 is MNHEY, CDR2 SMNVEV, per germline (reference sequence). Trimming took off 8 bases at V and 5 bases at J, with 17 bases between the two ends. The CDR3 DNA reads TGTGCCAGCGGACCGACGCATCCCCAAGATACGCAGTATTTT. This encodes CASGPTHPQDTQYF.

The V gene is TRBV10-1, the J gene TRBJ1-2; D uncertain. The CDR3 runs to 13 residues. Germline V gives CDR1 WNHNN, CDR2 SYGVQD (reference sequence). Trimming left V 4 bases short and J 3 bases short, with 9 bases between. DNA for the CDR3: TGCGCCAGCAGTGCCTCCGTAGACTATGGCTACACCTTC. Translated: CASSASVDYGYTF.

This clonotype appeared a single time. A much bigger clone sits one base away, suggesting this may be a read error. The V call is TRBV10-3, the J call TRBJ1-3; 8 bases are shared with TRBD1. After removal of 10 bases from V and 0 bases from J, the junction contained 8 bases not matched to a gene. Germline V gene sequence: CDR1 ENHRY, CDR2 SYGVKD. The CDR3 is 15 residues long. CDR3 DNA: TGTGCCACCAGGCGACAGGGGCTCTCTGGAAACACCATATATTTT. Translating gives CATRRQGLSGNTIYF.

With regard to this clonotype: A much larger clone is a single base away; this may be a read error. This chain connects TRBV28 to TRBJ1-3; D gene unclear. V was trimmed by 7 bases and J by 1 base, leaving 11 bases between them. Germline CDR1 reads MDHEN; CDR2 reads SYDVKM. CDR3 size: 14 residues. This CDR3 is CASISGFSGNTIYF. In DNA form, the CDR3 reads TGTGCCAGCATAAGTGGATTTTCTGGAAACACCATATATTTT.

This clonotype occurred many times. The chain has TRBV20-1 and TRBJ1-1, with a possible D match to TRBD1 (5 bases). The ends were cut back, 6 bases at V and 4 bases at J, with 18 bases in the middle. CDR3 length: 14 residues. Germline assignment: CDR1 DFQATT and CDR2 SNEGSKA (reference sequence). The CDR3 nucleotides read TGCAGTGCGAGGACCTCGGGGGGTGGCACTGAAGCTTTCTTT. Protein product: CSARTSGGGTEAFF.

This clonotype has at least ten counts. Here the CDR3 DNA reads TGTGCCAGCAGTGGAGGGGGGCCCGGGGAGCTGTTTTTT. Its translation: CASSGGGPGELFF. The rearrangement uses TRBV25-1 and TRBJ2-2; tentatively, D is TRBD1 or TRBD2 (6 bases each). Germline CDR1 reads MGHDK; CDR2 reads SYGVNS. Trimming cost V 4 bases and J 6 bases, with 9 bases left between them. The CDR3 is 13 amino acids.

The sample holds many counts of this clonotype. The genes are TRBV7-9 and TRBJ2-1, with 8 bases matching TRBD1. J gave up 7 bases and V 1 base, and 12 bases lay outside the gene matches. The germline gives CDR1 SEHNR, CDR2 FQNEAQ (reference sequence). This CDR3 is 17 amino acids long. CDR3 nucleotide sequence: TGTGCCAGCAGCTTAGTTGAATGGACAGGGAAAAGGAATGAGCAGTTCTTC. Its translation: CASSLVEWTGKRNEQFF.

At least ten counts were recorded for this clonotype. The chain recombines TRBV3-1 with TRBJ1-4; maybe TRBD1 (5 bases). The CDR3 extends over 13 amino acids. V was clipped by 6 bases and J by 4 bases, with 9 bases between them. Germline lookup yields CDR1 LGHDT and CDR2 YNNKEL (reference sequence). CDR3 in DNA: TGTGCCAGCAGGCTGGGGCTTAATGAAAAACTGTTTTTT. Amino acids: CASRLGLNEKLFF.

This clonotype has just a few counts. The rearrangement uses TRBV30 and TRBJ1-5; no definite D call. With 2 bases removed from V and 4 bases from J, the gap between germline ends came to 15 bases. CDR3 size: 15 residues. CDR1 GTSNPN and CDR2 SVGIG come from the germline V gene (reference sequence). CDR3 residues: CAWSRAALLNQPQHF. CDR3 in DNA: TGTGCCTGGAGTCGGGCCGCGTTATTGAATCAGCCCCAGCATTTT.

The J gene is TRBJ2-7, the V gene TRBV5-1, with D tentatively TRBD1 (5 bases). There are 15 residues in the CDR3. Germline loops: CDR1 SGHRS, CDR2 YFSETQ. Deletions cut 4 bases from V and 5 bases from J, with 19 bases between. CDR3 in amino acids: CASSLGSQGLDEQYF. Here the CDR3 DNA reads TGCGCCAGCAGCCTGGGAAGTCAGGGTTTAGACGAGCAGTACTTC.